This T cell receptor beta chain came from a study of cytomegalovirus exposure and HLA in healthy donors. General study findings and limits: Cytomegalovirus-associated status was assigned to fewer than 200 TCR beta chains.

The ends were cut back, 2 bases at V and 0 bases at J, with 4 bases in the middle. The germline V gene has CDR1 MNHEY and CDR2 SVGAGI. The CDR3 is made up of 13 amino acids. The PCR employed 60 Vbeta primers together with 13 Jbeta primers. The protocol was immunoSEQ multiplex PCR, while the TCRdb copy is restricted to in-frame clones and leaves out a portion. The sample contains about 170,000 clones, around 76% of which appear only once. A few counts support this clone. Antigen unknown. The TCR comes from a female donor in good health and CMV-seronegative. The sequenced sample consisted of PBMCs. This chain uses TRBV6-5 with TRBJ1-1; D is uncertain. The CDR3, as DNA: TGTGCCAGCAGTTACAGCCTGAACACTGAAGCTTTCTTT. This encodes CASSYSLNTEAFF.